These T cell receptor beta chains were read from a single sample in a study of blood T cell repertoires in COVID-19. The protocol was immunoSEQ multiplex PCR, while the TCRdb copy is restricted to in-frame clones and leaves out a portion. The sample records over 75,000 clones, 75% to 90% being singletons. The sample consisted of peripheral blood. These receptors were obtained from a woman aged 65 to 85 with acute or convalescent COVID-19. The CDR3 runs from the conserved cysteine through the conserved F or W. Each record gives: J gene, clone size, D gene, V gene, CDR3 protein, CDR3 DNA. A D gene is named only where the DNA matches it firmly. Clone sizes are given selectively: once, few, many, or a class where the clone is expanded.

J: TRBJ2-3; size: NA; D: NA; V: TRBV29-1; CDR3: CSVERGADTQYF; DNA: TGCAGCGTTGAAAGGGGCGCAGATACGCAGTATTTT
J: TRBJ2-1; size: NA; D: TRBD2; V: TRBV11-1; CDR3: CASSFLAGAYNEQFF; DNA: TGTGCCAGCAGCTTTTTAGCGGGGGCCTACAATGAGCAGTTCTTC
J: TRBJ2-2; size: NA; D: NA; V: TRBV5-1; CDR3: CASSDSGRSTGELFF; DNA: TGCGCCAGCAGCGACTCAGGGAGGAGTACCGGGGAGCTGTTTTTT
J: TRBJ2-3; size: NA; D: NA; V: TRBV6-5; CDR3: CASSVPTDTQYF; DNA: TGTGCCAGCAGCGTTCCCACAGATACGCAGTATTTT
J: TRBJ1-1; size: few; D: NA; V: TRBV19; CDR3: CASSHMNTEAFF; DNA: TGTGCCAGTAGTCACATGAACACTGAAGCTTTCTTT
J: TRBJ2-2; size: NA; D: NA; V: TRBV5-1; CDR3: CASREQTNTGELFF; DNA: TGCGCCAGCAGGGAACAGACGAACACCGGGGAGCTGTTTTTT
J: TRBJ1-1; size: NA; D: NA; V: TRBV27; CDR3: CASSNRLNTEAFF; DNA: TGTGCCAGCAGCAACAGATTGAACACTGAAGCTTTCTTT
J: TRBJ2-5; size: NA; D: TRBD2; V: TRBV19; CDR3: CASSGTSYETQYF; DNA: TGTGCCAGTAGTGGGACTAGCTATGAGACCCAGTACTTC
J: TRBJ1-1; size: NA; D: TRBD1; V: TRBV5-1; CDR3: CASSLTGANTEAFF; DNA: TGCGCCAGCAGCTTGACAGGGGCCAACACTGAAGCTTTCTTT
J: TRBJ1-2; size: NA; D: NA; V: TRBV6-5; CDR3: CASTMTGAASGYTF; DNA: TGTGCCAGCACCATGACTGGGGCTGCCTCTGGCTACACCTTC
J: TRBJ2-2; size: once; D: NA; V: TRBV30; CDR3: CAWRRVTGELFF; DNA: TGTGCCTGGAGGCGGGTGACCGGGGAGCTGTTTTTT
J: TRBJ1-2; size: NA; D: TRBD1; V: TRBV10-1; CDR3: CASIRDRVFYGYTF; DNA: TGCGCCAGCATACGGGACAGGGTTTTTTATGGCTACACCTTC
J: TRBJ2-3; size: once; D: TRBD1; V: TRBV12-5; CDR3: CASGLGQDPGDTQYF; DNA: TGTGCTAGTGGTTTAGGACAGGACCCCGGAGATACGCAGTATTTT
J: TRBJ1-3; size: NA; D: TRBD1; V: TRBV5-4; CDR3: CASSSGGTGVGNTIYF; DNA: TGTGCCAGCAGCTCAGGGGGTACAGGGGTCGGAAACACCATATATTTT
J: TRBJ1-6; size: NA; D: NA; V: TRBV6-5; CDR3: CASSYSGTGNSPLHF; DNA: TGTGCCAGCAGTTACAGCGGGACGGGTAATTCACCCCTCCACTTT
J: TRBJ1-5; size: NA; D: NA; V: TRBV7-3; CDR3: CASSPQGQPQHF; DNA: TGTGCCAGCAGCCCCCAGGGGCAGCCCCAGCATTTT
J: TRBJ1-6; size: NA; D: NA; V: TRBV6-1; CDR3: CASSEAASPLHF; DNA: TGTGCCAGCAGTGAAGCGGCCTCACCCCTCCACTTT
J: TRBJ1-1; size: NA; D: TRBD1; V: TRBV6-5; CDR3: CASSTGGITEAFF; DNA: TGTGCCAGCAGTACAGGGGGAATTACTGAAGCTTTCTTT
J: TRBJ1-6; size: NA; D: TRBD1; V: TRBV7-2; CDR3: CASRPGTGGFSPLHF; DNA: TGTGCCAGCAGGCCCGGGACAGGGGGATTTTCACCCCTCCACTTT
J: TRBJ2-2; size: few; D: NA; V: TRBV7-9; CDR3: CASRRDPGDTGELFF; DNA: TGTGCCAGCAGGCGGGATCCTGGGGACACCGGGGAGCTGTTTTTT
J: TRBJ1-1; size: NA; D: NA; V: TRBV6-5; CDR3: CASAGNMNTEAFF; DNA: TGTGCCAGCGCGGGGAACATGAACACTGAAGCTTTCTTT
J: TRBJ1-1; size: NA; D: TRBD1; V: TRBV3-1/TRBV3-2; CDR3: CASTPGQLNTEAFF; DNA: TGTGCCAGCACCCCGGGACAGCTGAACACTGAAGCTTTCTTT
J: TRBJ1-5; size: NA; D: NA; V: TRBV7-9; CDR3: CASSLDSYYQPQHF; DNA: TGTGCCAGCAGCCTCGACAGCTACTATCAGCCCCAGCATTTT
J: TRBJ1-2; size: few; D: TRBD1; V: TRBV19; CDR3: CASSTLKQGATYGYTF; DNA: TGTGCCAGTAGTACCCTCAAACAGGGGGCGACCTATGGCTACACCTTC
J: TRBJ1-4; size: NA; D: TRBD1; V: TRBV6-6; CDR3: CASSTGGEKLFF; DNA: TGTGCCAGCAGTACAGGGGGTGAAAAACTGTTTTTT
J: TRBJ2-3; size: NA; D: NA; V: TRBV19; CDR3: CASSILDTQYF; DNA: TGTGCCAGTAGTATCCTTGATACGCAGTATTTT
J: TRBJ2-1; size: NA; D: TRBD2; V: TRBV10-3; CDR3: CAITPLAGSNEQFF; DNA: TGTGCCATCACCCCCCTAGCGGGGAGTAATGAGCAGTTCTTC
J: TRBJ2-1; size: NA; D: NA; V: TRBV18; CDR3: CASSQDQGNEQFF; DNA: TGTGCCAGCTCACAAGATCAGGGAAATGAGCAGTTCTTC
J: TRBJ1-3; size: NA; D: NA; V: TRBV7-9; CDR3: CASSLLGNTIYF; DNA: TGTGCCAGCAGCTTATTAGGAAACACCATATATTTT
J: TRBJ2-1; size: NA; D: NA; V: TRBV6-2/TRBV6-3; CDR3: CASSYSTQDNEQFF; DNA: TGTGCCAGCAGTTACTCGACACAGGACAATGAGCAGTTCTTC
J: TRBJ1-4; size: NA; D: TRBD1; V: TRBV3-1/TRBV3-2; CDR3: CASSQVRGGQGYEKLFF; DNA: TGTGCCAGCAGCCAAGTTCGTGGGGGACAGGGGTATGAAAAACTGTTTTTT
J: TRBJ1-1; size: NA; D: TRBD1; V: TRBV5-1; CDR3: CASSLYPPTGINTEAFF; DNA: TGCGCCAGCAGCTTGTACCCCCCGACAGGGATAAACACTGAAGCTTTCTTT
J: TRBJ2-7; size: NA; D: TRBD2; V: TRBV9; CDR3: CASSVVAGPGYEQYF; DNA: TGTGCCAGCAGCGTAGTAGCGGGGCCGGGCTACGAGCAGTACTTC